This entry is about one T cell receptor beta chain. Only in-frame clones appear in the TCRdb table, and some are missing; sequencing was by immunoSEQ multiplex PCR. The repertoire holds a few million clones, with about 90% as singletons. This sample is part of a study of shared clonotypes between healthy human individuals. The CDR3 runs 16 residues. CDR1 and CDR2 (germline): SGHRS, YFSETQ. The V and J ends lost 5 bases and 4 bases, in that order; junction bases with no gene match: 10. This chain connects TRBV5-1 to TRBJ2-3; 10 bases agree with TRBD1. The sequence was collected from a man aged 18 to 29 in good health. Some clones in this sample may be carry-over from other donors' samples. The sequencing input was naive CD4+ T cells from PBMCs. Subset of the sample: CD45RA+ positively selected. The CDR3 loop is CASRWDRDRGPDTQYF. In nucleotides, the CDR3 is TGCGCCAGCAGATGGGACCGGGACAGGGGACCAGATACGCAGTATTTT.